This T cell receptor beta chain was profiled in a study of identical twins. Regarding the study as a whole: Zero-insertion analyses could be partly confounded by invariant MAIT and iNKT cells.

Germline loops: CDR1 DFQATT, CDR2 SNEGSKA (reference sequence). V lost 0 bases and J lost 0, with 9 bases in between. This CDR3 region has 15 residues. This clonotype was detected a few times. Its specificity is unknown. MiXCR, applied by TCRdb to the 5' RACE reads, yields one record per CDR3 protein. The sample lists about 240,000 distinct CDR3 sequences, 9.5% to 15% seen once, with roughly 4% in the top ten. The same data also went into a second study, on yellow fever vaccine responses in identical twins. That report adds: Reported findings indicate that twins' vaccine T cell responses seemed partially convergent, partially personalized.

The TCR comes from a woman younger than 30 in good health. The sample consisted of memory (CD45RO+) T cells sorted from blood. This chain connects TRBV20-1 to TRBJ2-1; D is undetermined. The CDR3 DNA reads TGCAGTGCTAGAGATTTACTCTTCTCCTACAATGAGCAGTTCTTC. It yields the protein CSARDLLFSYNEQFF.